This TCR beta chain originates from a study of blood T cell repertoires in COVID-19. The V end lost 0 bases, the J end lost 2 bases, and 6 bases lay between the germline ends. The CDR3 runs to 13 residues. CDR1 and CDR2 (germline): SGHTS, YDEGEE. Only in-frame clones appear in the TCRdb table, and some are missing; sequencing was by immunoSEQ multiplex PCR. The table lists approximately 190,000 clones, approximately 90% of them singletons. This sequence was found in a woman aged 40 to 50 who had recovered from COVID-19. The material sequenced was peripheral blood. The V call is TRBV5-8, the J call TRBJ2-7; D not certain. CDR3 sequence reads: CASSLDRAYEQYF. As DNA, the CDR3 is TGTGCCAGCAGCTTGGACAGAGCCTACGAGCAGTACTTC.